Listed here are 32 T cell receptor beta chains from one sample, sequenced in a study of identical twins. In TCRdb, the 5' RACE reads were re-called with MiXCR into one record per CDR3 protein. The repertoire holds fewer than 550,000 distinct CDR3 sequences, with around 15% as singletons. These data were also reused for a study on yellow fever vaccine responses in identical twins.

The source material was CD4+ T cells sorted from blood. Receptors were obtained from a woman aged 18 to 35 in good health.

The gene calls are TRBV4-1 and TRBJ2-5; D assignment may be TRBD1 or TRBD2 (6 bases each). Trimming stripped 4 bases from V and 4 bases from J, with 16 bases between. The length of the CDR3 is 15 residues. Germline loops: CDR1 MGHRA, CDR2 YSYEKL. DNA of the CDR3: TGCGCCAGCAGCCCCTTTGGGGGGCGCGGAGAGACCCAGTACTTC. Its translation is CASSPFGGRGETQYF.

This CDR3 is CASTHPGTGPTEAFF. Written as DNA, the CDR3 is TGTGCCAGCACCCACCCCGGGACAGGGCCCACTGAAGCTTTCTTT. The V gene is TRBV28, the J gene TRBJ1-1; 9 bases align to TRBD1. V lost 7 bases to trimming and J lost 4 bases; unmatched junction nucleotides: 10. This CDR3 region has 15 residues. CDR1 and CDR2 (germline): MDHEN, SYDVKM.

There are a few counts of this clonotype. The rearrangement joins TRBV11-2 to TRBJ2-1; 13 bases map to TRBD2. The CDR3 covers 18 residues. Trimming took 0 bases from V and 8 from J; bases not matched to a gene: 10. Germline assignment: CDR1 SGHAT and CDR2 FQNNGV. The CDR3 region is CASSLDGVGTSGTDEQFF. In DNA, the CDR3 is TGTGCCAGCAGCTTAGATGGGGTCGGGACTAGCGGGACAGATGAGCAGTTCTTC.

V usage is TRBV6-1 and J usage is TRBJ2-5, with D uncertain. Germline V gene sequence: CDR1 MNHNS, CDR2 SASEGT. Trimming took off 6 bases at V and 4 bases at J, with 12 bases between the two ends. The CDR3 loop spans 13 amino acids. The CDR3 sequence is CASRIQAPETQYF. DNA of the CDR3: TGTGCCAGCAGAATACAAGCACCAGAGACCCAGTACTTC.

The chain employs TRBV3-1 and TRBJ2-4; D may be TRBD2 (5 bases). Germline CDR1 is LGHDT and CDR2 is YNNKEL (reference sequence). This CDR3 has 17 residues. Trimming stripped 0 bases from V and 6 bases from J, with 18 bases between. The CDR3 here is CASSQERYGGYSNIQYF. The CDR3 nucleotides are TGTGCCAGCAGCCAAGAGCGGTATGGCGGGTATTCAAACATTCAGTACTTC. The complete variable domain, with remaining parts taken from reference TRBV3-1 and TRBJ2-4, reads DTAVSQTPKYLVTQMGNDKSIKCEQNLGHDTMYWYKQDSKKFLKIMFSYNNKELIINETVPNRFSPKSPDKAHLNLHINSLELGDSAVYFCASSQERYGGYSNIQYFGAGTRLSVL.

This clonotype is a singleton in its sample. The chain joins TRBV12-3 or TRBV12-4 to TRBJ2-3, with 10 nucleotides matching TRBD1. The CDR3 is made up of 12 amino acids. The V and J ends lost 6 bases and 10 bases, in that order; junction bases with no gene match: 4. CDR3 residues: CASRADRGAQYF. The CDR3, as DNA: TGTGCCAGCAGAGCGGACAGGGGGGCGCAGTATTTT.

This clonotype was seen a handful of times. The CDR3 sequence: CASSLGPTGNEQFF. CDR3 DNA: TGCGCCAGCAGCTTGGGCCCCACCGGCAATGAGCAGTTCTTC. The chain employs TRBV5-1 and TRBJ2-1, with no clear D. CDR1 is SGHRS, CDR2 YFSETQ, per germline. The ends were cut back, 0 bases at V and 6 bases at J, with 10 bases in the middle. This CDR3 contains 14 residues.

This clonotype showed up just a few times. This CDR3 is CASSLVISSYTGELFF. Written as DNA, the CDR3 is TGCGCCAGCAGCTTGGTGATTTCCAGTTACACCGGGGAGCTGTTTTTT. The V and J genes are TRBV5-1 and TRBJ2-2; no definite D call. V gave up 0 bases and J gave up 3 bases, with 12 bases separating them. The CDR3 totals 16 residues. In germline, CDR1 is SGHRS, CDR2 YFSETQ.

V usage is TRBV6-5 and J usage is TRBJ2-1; perhaps D is TRBD1 or TRBD2 (5 bases each). The germline V and J ends were trimmed by 3 bases and 1 base, with 13 bases remaining between them. The CDR3 covers 16 residues. From germline, CDR1 is MNHEY and CDR2 SVGAGI. The CDR3 DNA follows: TGTGCCAGCAGTTATCGGGGACCCCAATCCTACAATGAGCAGTTCTTC. Residues: CASSYRGPQSYNEQFF.

Only a few counts were recorded for this clonotype. The chain uses TRBV12-3 or TRBV12-4 and TRBJ1-4; D remains ambiguous. CDR3 length: 11 residues. V dropped 7 bases and J dropped 10 bases, with 10 bases sitting between them. CDR3 nucleotides: TGTGCCAGCACCGTCGCCGGAAAACTGTTTTTT. Residues: CASTVAGKLFF.

This clonotype was counted at least ten times. V and J are TRBV10-3 and TRBJ2-3; TRBD1 matches 10 bases. Germline trimming cut 7 bases from V and 4 bases from J; bases unmatched to any gene: 8. The CDR3 length is 15 residues. Germline values: CDR1 ENHRY, CDR2 SYGVKD. DNA for the CDR3: TGTGCCATCACCACCGGGACAGGGGAACCAGATACGCAGTATTTT. Translating it yields CAITTGTGEPDTQYF.

This clonotype was detected a few times. The V and J genes are TRBV20-1 and TRBJ2-1, with D possibly matching TRBD1 (5 bases). V gave up 1 base and J gave up 5 bases, with 9 bases separating them. The germline CDR1 and CDR2 sequences are DFQATT and SNEGSKA (reference sequence). The CDR3 sequence is 13 residues long. The DNA of the CDR3 is TGCAGTGCTAGAGGGTACAGGAACAATGAGCAGTTCTTC. Encoded protein: CSARGYRNNEQFF.

This clonotype has just a few counts. The chain links TRBV3-1 to TRBJ2-1, with D unclear. The ends were cut back, 0 bases at V and 5 bases at J, with 11 bases in the middle. The CDR3 consists of 15 residues. Germline values: CDR1 LGHDT, CDR2 YNNKEL (reference sequence). The CDR3 DNA follows: TGTGCCAGCAGCCAAGATTACGTAATCAACAATGAGCAGTTCTTC. Translating it yields CASSQDYVINNEQFF.

This rearrangement joins TRBV10-3 to TRBJ1-5; 9 nucleotides align to TRBD1. Trimming at V came to 3 bases and at J to 0 bases, leaving 3 bases not matched to a gene. The CDR3 has 16 amino acids. Germline V CDR1 and CDR2: ENHRY, SYGVKD. CDR3 DNA: TGTGCCATCAGTGACCCGGGACAGGGTAGCAATCAGCCCCAGCATTTT. It translates to CAISDPGQGSNQPQHF.

This chain joins TRBV3-1 and TRBJ2-1; D is uncertain. Germline V gives CDR1 LGHDT, CDR2 YNNKEL (reference sequence). Trimming took 1 base from V and 7 from J, leaving 11 bases between them. The CDR3 has 14 amino acids. The CDR3 DNA reads as TGTGCCAGCAGCCAAGTCGACTGGGCGAATGAGCAGTTCTTC. Protein sequence: CASSQVDWANEQFF.

The chain uses TRBV5-1 and TRBJ1-6; D remains unclear. The CDR3 runs 15 residues. V lost 4 bases and J lost 3, with 11 bases in between. CDR1 and CDR2 (germline): SGHRS, YFSETQ. The CDR3 protein is CASSPTDYYNSPLHF. The CDR3 DNA sequence: TGCGCCAGCAGCCCAACCGATTACTATAATTCACCCCTCCACTTT. Combining the CDR3 with reference TRBV5-1 and TRBJ1-6 gives the whole variable domain KAGVTQTPRYLIKTRGQQVTLSCSPISGHRSVSWYQQTPGQGLQFLFEYFSETQRNKGNFPGRFSGRQFSNSRSEMNVSTLELGDSALYLCASSPTDYYNSPLHFGNGTRLTVT.

This clonotype appeared a few times. The V and J genes are TRBV5-1 and TRBJ1-1; the match to TRBD1 covers 8 bases. The V gene's germline CDR1 is SGHRS and CDR2 YFSETQ. After removal of 4 bases from V and 1 base from J, the junction contained 6 bases not matched to a gene. This CDR3 contains 15 residues. The CDR3 DNA is TGCGCCAGCAGCCTACTACAGGGGGAGAACACTGAAGCTTTCTTT. It specifies CASSLLQGENTEAFF.

This sequence joins TRBV5-1 and TRBJ2-2; D unresolved. Trimming took off 4 bases at V and 9 bases at J, with 13 bases between the two ends. This CDR3 is 13 amino acids long. Germline V gene lookup returns CDR1 SGHRS and CDR2 YFSETQ. CDR3 sequence (DNA): TGCGCCAGCAGCGTAGACCCCACGAGGGAGCTGTTTTTT. Residues: CASSVDPTRELFF. The full variable domain, its missing parts supplied by reference TRBV5-1 and TRBJ2-2, is KAGVTQTPRYLIKTRGQQVTLSCSPISGHRSVSWYQQTPGQGLQFLFEYFSETQRNKGNFPGRFSGRQFSNSRSEMNVSTLELGDSALYLCASSVDPTRELFFGEGSRLTVL.

The chain couples TRBV27 to TRBJ2-3; the D gene is possibly TRBD1 (5 bases). The CDR3 is made up of 17 amino acids. V lost 4 bases and J 3 bases, leaving 20 bases between the germline ends. Germline CDR1 and CDR2: MNHEY and SMNVEV (reference sequence). The CDR3 loop is CASSSSYRSGRTDTQYF. The DNA of the CDR3 is TGTGCCAGCAGTTCATCTTACAGGTCTGGAAGAACAGATACGCAGTATTTT.

The rearrangement joins TRBV5-1 to TRBJ2-3; 16 positions match TRBD2. From germline, CDR1 is SGHRS and CDR2 YFSETQ. The CDR3 consists of 17 residues. Trimming removed 4 bases from V and 6 bases from J; junction bases left unmatched: 8. The CDR3 bases are TGCGCCAGCAGCGCGGGACTAGCGGGAGGGAGGACTGATACGCAGTATTTT. It translates to CASSAGLAGGRTDTQYF. Full variable domain (outside the CDR3, taken from reference TRBV5-1 and TRBJ2-3): KAGVTQTPRYLIKTRGQQVTLSCSPISGHRSVSWYQQTPGQGLQFLFEYFSETQRNKGNFPGRFSGRQFSNSRSEMNVSTLELGDSALYLCASSAGLAGGRTDTQYFGPGTRLTVL.

The chain employs TRBV6-5 and TRBJ1-5; 11 bases are a match to TRBD1. V lost 0 bases to trimming and J lost 3 bases; unmatched junction nucleotides: 1. The CDR3 covers 16 residues. Germline lookup yields CDR1 MNHEY and CDR2 SVGAGI. The CDR3 DNA is TGTGCCAGCAGTTACTCGGGACAGGGGGTCAATCAGCCCCAGCATTTT. Its translation is CASSYSGQGVNQPQHF.

The chain uses TRBV11-2 and TRBJ1-5; D not resolved. Germline CDR1 and CDR2: SGHAT and FQNNGV. Trimming took off 0 bases at V and 5 bases at J, with 11 bases between the two ends. This CDR3 comprises 15 residues. The CDR3 sequence is CASSLEGYAYQPQHF. The CDR3 DNA is TGTGCCAGCAGCTTAGAGGGGTACGCGTATCAGCCCCAGCATTTT.

This clonotype has just a few counts. The chain is built from TRBV24-1 and TRBJ2-4, with D maybe TRBD2 (7 bases). CDR3 length: 17 residues. V was clipped by 3 bases and J by 1 base, with 15 bases between them. Germline assignment: CDR1 KGHDR and CDR2 SFDVKD. For the CDR3, the DNA is TGTGCCACCAGTGATGGGGGGGGCAGAAACGCCAAAAACATTCAGTACTTC. Its protein product is CATSDGGGRNAKNIQYF.

This clonotype was seen a handful of times. The CDR3, as DNA: TGCAGTGCCCAGAGCCACTATGGCTACACCTTC. This translates into CSAQSHYGYTF. The chain recombines TRBV20-1 with TRBJ1-2, with no clear D. V was trimmed by 6 bases and J by 3 bases, leaving 8 bases between them. Germline V CDR1 and CDR2: DFQATT, SNEGSKA (reference sequence). The CDR3 contains 11 residues.

The chain's CDR3 is CASSAQPGLAGETQYF. The DNA of the CDR3 is TGTGCCAGCAGCGCCCAGCCTGGACTAGCGGGAGAGACCCAGTACTTC. This chain connects TRBV11-2 to TRBJ2-5; 11 nucleotides line up with TRBD2. CDR1 and CDR2 from the germline V gene are SGHAT and FQNNGV. This CDR3 has 16 amino acids. The ends lost 5 bases at V and 4 bases at J; junction bases unmatched: 9.

The chain links TRBV28 to TRBJ2-7; D is uncertain. Trimming took off 5 bases at V and 0 bases at J, with 14 bases between the two ends. Germline CDR1 and CDR2: MDHEN and SYDVKM. The CDR3 extends over 15 amino acids. CDR3 in DNA: TGTGCCAGCAGTCCAGTTGGGCAGAACTCCTACGAGCAGTACGTC. Amino acid sequence: CASSPVGQNSYEQYV.

This clonotype turned up a few times. The chain joins TRBV3-1 to TRBJ2-3, with D possibly TRBD2 on 7 matching bases. CDR1 is LGHDT and CDR2 is YNNKEL in the germline V gene (reference sequence). The length of the CDR3 is 14 residues. The V end was cut by 5 bases, the J end by 5 bases, with 14 bases between. CDR3 sequence: CASSYRGAVDTQYF. The CDR3, as DNA: TGTGCCAGCAGCTATCGGGGGGCCGTAGATACGCAGTATTTT.

The sample holds a few counts of this clonotype. The chain's CDR3 is CASSQVYAGDIYNEQFF. Written as DNA, the CDR3 is TGTGCCAGCAGCCAAGTATATGCAGGGGACATATACAATGAGCAGTTCTTC. V is TRBV14 and J is TRBJ2-1, with D possibly being TRBD1 (6 bases). The V and J ends lost 1 base and 4 bases respectively, with 17 bases between them. The CDR3 is 17 amino acids. The germline CDR1 and CDR2 sequences are SGHDN and FVKESK.

J is TRBJ2-1 and V is TRBV7-6, with 12 bases that match TRBD2. V shed 5 bases, J shed 0 bases, and the junction held 8 bases outside the gene matches. Germline CDR1 is SGHVS and CDR2 is FNYEAQ. The CDR3 sequence is 18 residues long. CDR3 DNA: TGTGCCAGCAGCCTTCGCGGACTAGCGGGAAGCTCCTACAATGAGCAGTTCTTC. Translation gives CASSLRGLAGSSYNEQFF.

This clonotype was seen more than once but under ten times. J is TRBJ1-2 and V is TRBV3-1; D uncertain. V was pared by 0 bases and J by 0 bases, with 17 bases between. The V gene's germline CDR1 is LGHDT and CDR2 YNNKEL (reference sequence). CDR3 size: 18 residues. Here the CDR3 reads CASSQEGRRHSTNYGYTF. CDR3 nucleotides: TGTGCCAGCAGCCAAGAAGGCAGACGACACTCCACTAACTATGGCTACACCTTC. The variable domain in full, with the rest retrieved from reference TRBV3-1 and TRBJ1-2, is DTAVSQTPKYLVTQMGNDKSIKCEQNLGHDTMYWYKQDSKKFLKIMFSYNNKELIINETVPNRFSPKSPDKAHLNLHINSLELGDSAVYFCASSQEGRRHSTNYGYTFGSGTRLTVV.

This chain connects TRBV7-3 to TRBJ1-1, with D perhaps TRBD1 (5 bases). The CDR3 has 13 amino acids. The ends were cut back, 5 bases at V and 2 bases at J, with 9 bases in the middle. From germline, CDR1 is SGHTA and CDR2 FQGTGA. Here the CDR3 DNA reads TGTGCCAGCAGCCCGGACACAAACACTGAAGCTTTCTTT. This codes for CASSPDTNTEAFF.

V usage is TRBV5-6 and J usage is TRBJ1-4, with D possibly being TRBD1 (6 bases). CDR1 is SGHDT and CDR2 is YYEEEE in the germline V gene. The CDR3 sequence is 14 residues long. With 4 bases removed from V and 5 bases from J, the gap between germline ends came to 12 bases. CDR3 sequence reads: CASSATGINEKLFF. In DNA form, the CDR3 reads TGTGCCAGCAGCGCGACAGGCATCAATGAAAAACTGTTTTTT.